These 29 T cell receptor beta chains came from one sample sequenced in a study of Ad26.COV2.S vaccination and SARS-CoV-2 variants. Assay: immunoSEQ multiplex PCR; the TCRdb copy retains only in-frame clones and omits some. The repertoire includes roughly 330,000 clones, about nine tenths of them detected once, and about 5% sits in the top ten. The treatment denotes: roughly 18 received Ad26.COV2.S at low or high dose, single or two shots; about 5 received placebo; per-sample allocation not given. At day 63 after the first vaccine or placebo injection, samples were drawn. Here the sequenced sample was peripheral blood, taken in a trial of Ad26.COV2.S vaccine versus placebo. These receptors originate from a person between 18 and 60 years old who received the Ad26.COV2.S COVID-19 vaccine or a placebo.

V and J are TRBV7-9 and TRBJ2-1; 11 bases fit TRBD1. CDR3 size: 15 residues. After removal of 3 bases from V and 7 bases from J, the junction contained 5 bases not matched to a gene. Germline V gene data show CDR1 as SEHNR and CDR2 as FQNEAQ (reference sequence). The CDR3 DNA reads as TGTGCCAGCAGCTTCACGGGACAGGGGGTAAATGAGCAGTTCTTC. Its protein is CASSFTGQGVNEQFF.

V and J are TRBV30 and TRBJ1-1; D ambiguous. Germline V gene data show CDR1 as GTSNPN and CDR2 as SVGIG (reference sequence). Trimming shortened V by 4 bases and J by 0 bases, and 15 bases separated the two germline ends. This CDR3 is built from 15 residues. CDR3 DNA sequence: TGTGCCTGGACTAGCGACATTCTTTTGAACACTGAAGCTTTCTTT. It translates to CAWTSDILLNTEAFF. The variable domain in full, with the rest retrieved from reference TRBV30 and TRBJ1-1, is SQTIHQWPATLVQPVGSPLSLECTVEGTSNPNLYWYRQAAGRGLQLLFYSVGIGQISSEVPQNLSASRPQDRQFILSSKKLLLSDSGFYLCAWTSDILLNTEAFFGQGTRLTVV.

This clone is a singleton in its sample. The V and J genes are TRBV5-1 and TRBJ2-1; 11 positions agree with TRBD2. The CDR3 runs 18 residues. V was pared by 2 bases and J by 7 bases, with 14 bases of the junction left unmatched. Germline V gene sequence: CDR1 SGHRS, CDR2 YFSETQ. The CDR3 DNA reads TGCGCCAGCAGCTTTCATGGGGCCGGACTAGCGGGTTCTAATGAGCAGTTCTTC. Translation gives CASSFHGAGLAGSNEQFF.

The rearrangement uses TRBV4-1 and TRBJ2-1; 8 bases are a match to TRBD1. The J segment lost 1 base and the V segment lost 4 bases, leaving 3 bases of the junction unmatched. The CDR3 has 15 amino acids. The germline CDR1 and CDR2 sequences are MGHRA and YSYEKL. CDR3 DNA sequence: TGCGCCAGCAGCCTCCGGGACAGGTCCTACAATGAGCAGTTCTTC. Translated, it gives CASSLRDRSYNEQFF.

Worth noting for this clone: The junction departs from germline at one end; a sequencing error may be responsible. This sequence joins TRBV27 and TRBJ2-7; TRBD1 matches at 9 bases. The CDR3 sequence is 16 residues long. From germline, CDR1 is MNHEY and CDR2 SMNVEV (reference sequence). DNA of the CDR3: TGTGCCAGCAGCCAACGCCCGACAGGGGGGGTAGACGAGCAGCACTTC. It specifies CASSQRPTGGVDEQHF.

CDR3 sequence reads: CAISESGRGRTEAFF. The CDR3 DNA reads TGTGCCATCAGTGAGTCAGGGAGGGGCCGGACTGAAGCTTTCTTT. J is TRBJ1-1 and V is TRBV10-3; D may be TRBD1 (5 bases). This CDR3 has 15 residues. Germline loops: CDR1 ENHRY, CDR2 SYGVKD. V was trimmed by 0 bases and J by 5 bases, leaving 13 bases between them.

V is TRBV15 and J is TRBJ2-5; 11 bases are shared with TRBD2. The V and J ends lost 3 bases and 5 bases, in that order; junction bases with no gene match: 8. Germline V gene sequence: CDR1 LNHNV, CDR2 YYDKDF (reference sequence). The CDR3 is 16 amino acids. The CDR3 sequence is CATSRGLAVIAETQYF. CDR3 nucleotide sequence: TGTGCCACCAGCAGGGGACTAGCGGTGATCGCGGAGACCCAGTACTTC.

This chain links TRBV7-9 with TRBJ2-7, with D tentatively TRBD1 or TRBD2 (5 bases each). The germline V gene encodes CDR1 SEHNR and CDR2 FQNEAQ (reference sequence). The CDR3 is 14 residues long. The V end lost 5 bases, the J end lost 0 bases, and 11 bases lay between the germline ends. The CDR3 coding sequence is TGTGCCAGCAGCACCCCAGGGAGCTCCTACGAGCAGTACTTC. Translating gives CASSTPGSSYEQYF.

The chain employs TRBV28 and TRBJ2-1; TRBD2 matches at 11 bases. V was pared by 11 bases and J by 7 bases, with 7 bases of the junction left unmatched. Germline CDR1 reads MDHEN; CDR2 reads SYDVKM. There are 13 residues in the CDR3. The CDR3 sequence: CASLAGGWNEQFF. The CDR3 nucleotides are TGTGCCTCCTTAGCGGGAGGGTGGAATGAGCAGTTCTTC.

A remark on this clone: Other DNA sequences of this sample code for an identical CDR3. V usage is TRBV7-2 and J usage is TRBJ2-5; TRBD2 might be the D (6 bases). The CDR3 extends over 14 amino acids. V lost 5 bases, J lost 5 bases, and 15 bases lay in between. The germline gives CDR1 SGHTA, CDR2 FQGNSA. CDR3 DNA sequence: TGTGCCAGCAGCCTCGCCGGAGCGGGCGAGACCCAGTACTTC. Translation gives CASSLAGAGETQYF.

In this sample, this clone turned up a few times. A single base separates this from a much larger clone, so it may be a read error. This CDR3 is also generated by other DNA sequences in the sample. This chain uses TRBV6-2 or TRBV6-3 with TRBJ1-1; tentatively, D is TRBD1 (5 bases). Germline V lookup: CDR1 MNHEY, CDR2 SVGEGT. V lost 5 bases to trimming and J lost 8 bases, with 9 bases between them. This CDR3 has 11 residues. In DNA, the CDR3 is TGTGCCAGCAGTCCGGGACTGGAAGCTTTCTTT. Translated, it gives CASSPGLEAFF.

This rearrangement joins TRBV28 to TRBJ2-2; D not resolved. CDR3 size: 14 residues. Germline V gene sequence: CDR1 MDHEN, CDR2 SYDVKM. Trimming cost V 2 bases and J 2 bases, with 6 bases left between them. CDR3 sequence: CASSLPANTGELFF. In DNA, the CDR3 is TGTGCCAGCAGTTTACCGGCCAACACCGGGGAGCTGTTTTTT.

This clone was seen only once. The chain links TRBV19 to TRBJ1-1; D unresolved. Germline lookup yields CDR1 LNHDA and CDR2 SQIVND (reference sequence). The CDR3 contains 12 residues. V was shortened by 7 bases and J by 11 bases, with 17 bases between the two germline ends. Written as DNA, the CDR3 is TGTGCCAGTAATCTGCGTGGGGAGTATGCTTTCTTT. Residues: CASNLRGEYAFF.

The chain is built from TRBV19 and TRBJ2-7; D not resolved. In germline, CDR1 is LNHDA, CDR2 SQIVND (reference sequence). V was cut by 0 bases and J by 2 bases, with 8 bases left in between. The CDR3 covers 14 residues. The CDR3 reads CASSIDRATYEQYV. For the CDR3, the DNA is TGTGCCAGTAGTATAGATCGTGCTACCTACGAGCAGTACGTC.

The chain employs TRBV18 and TRBJ1-1; the D is unclear. Trimming cost V 2 bases and J 4 bases, with 14 bases left between them. The germline V gene has CDR1 KGHSH and CDR2 LQKENI. The CDR3 is 15 amino acids. The CDR3 DNA is TGTGCCAGCTCACCAAATCCGATCCGGGGCACTGAAGCTTTCTTT. Translating gives CASSPNPIRGTEAFF.

The chain is built from TRBV4-1 and TRBJ1-3; D is unresolved. Trimming cost V 0 bases and J 4 bases, with 1 base left between them. Germline CDR1 is MGHRA and CDR2 is YSYEKL. The CDR3 covers 12 residues. This CDR3 reads CASSQEGNTIYF. CDR3 in DNA: TGCGCCAGCAGCCAAGAGGGAAACACCATATATTTT.

This chain joins TRBV19 and TRBJ2-7; a weak D match, TRBD2 (6 bases). V was clipped by 4 bases and J by 0 bases, with 10 bases between them. This CDR3 is built from 14 residues. Germline loops: CDR1 LNHDA, CDR2 SQIVND (reference sequence). In DNA form, the CDR3 reads TGTGCCAGTAGTACCCCCGGGAGCTCCTACGAGCAGTACTTC. It encodes CASSTPGSSYEQYF.

The chain links TRBV15 to TRBJ2-3; 12 bases are a match to TRBD2. V dropped 1 base and J dropped 5; count of bases not matched to a gene: 4. The CDR3 runs 16 residues. The V gene's germline CDR1 is LNHNV and CDR2 YYDKDF (reference sequence). CDR3 loop: CATSRGLAGALDTQYF. The CDR3 nucleotides read TGTGCCACCAGCAGAGGACTAGCGGGGGCCCTAGATACGCAGTATTTT.

This chain connects TRBV3-1 (or the pseudogene TRBV3-2) to TRBJ2-4, with D unresolved. Germline CDR1 LGHDT, CDR2 YNNKEL (reference sequence). V lost 4 bases and J 0 bases, leaving 7 bases between the germline ends. This CDR3 has 14 amino acids. For the CDR3, the DNA is TGTGCCAGCAGCCCTCGATTAGCCAAAAACATTCAGTACTTC. This translates into CASSPRLAKNIQYF.

The chain joins TRBV6-5 to TRBJ2-5; TRBD1 aligns across 7 bases. The CDR3 length is 15 residues. With V trimmed by 4 bases and J by 2 bases, 7 bases remained unmatched. Germline V gene data show CDR1 as MNHEY and CDR2 as SVGAGI. The CDR3 nucleotides read TGTGCCAGCAGTTCAGGGACAGTCATTCAAGAGACCCAGTACTTC. Translating it yields CASSSGTVIQETQYF.

About this clone itself: One junction end does not reproduce the germline sequence, and a read error may be involved. The J gene is TRBJ2-1, the V gene TRBV12-5; 10 nucleotides match TRBD2. From germline, CDR1 is LGHNT and CDR2 FRNRAP. The CDR3 is 14 residues long. The CDR3 DNA follows: TGTGCTAGTCGGTCGAGCGGGGGGGCGAATGGGCAGTTCTTC. Protein sequence: CASRSSGGANGQFF.

This clone was detected once. The J gene is TRBJ2-2, the V gene TRBV27, with 13 bases that match TRBD2. V dropped 6 bases and J dropped 5; count of bases not matched to a gene: 12. Per germline, CDR1 MNHEY and CDR2 SMNVEV (reference sequence). This CDR3 region has 18 residues. This CDR3 is CASSRGLAGRDWTGELFF. The CDR3 nucleotides are TGTGCCAGCAGCAGGGGACTAGCGGGACGGGATTGGACCGGGGAGCTGTTTTTT.

J is TRBJ1-1 and V is TRBV7-2; D is undetermined. The CDR3 contains 13 residues. Trimming left V 5 bases short and J 5 bases short, with 12 bases between. The germline gives CDR1 SGHTA, CDR2 FQGNSA. The CDR3, as DNA: TGTGCCAGCAGCCGATACCAGGCGACTGAAGCTTTCTTT. This encodes CASSRYQATEAFF.

This clone was counted a single time. The chain employs TRBV6-5 and TRBJ1-1; TRBD1 might be the D (5 bases). Germline V gives CDR1 MNHEY, CDR2 SVGAGI. The CDR3 is 13 amino acids. V was shortened by 4 bases and J by 1 base, with 7 bases between the two germline ends. The CDR3 DNA is TGTGCCAGCAGTTTCGGACAGAACACTGAAGCTTTCTTT. Translating gives CASSFGQNTEAFF.

This clone was observed a single time. This rearrangement joins TRBV7-9 to TRBJ2-4; D may be TRBD2 (5 bases). CDR3 length equals 16 residues. Germline V CDR1 and CDR2: SEHNR, FQNEAQ (reference sequence). V was pared by 1 base and J by 3 bases, with 13 bases between. In DNA, the CDR3 is TGTGCCAGCAGCTTAGAAGTTTGGGGAGTCAAAAACATTCAGTACTTC. Its translation: CASSLEVWGVKNIQYF.

This chain links TRBV18 with TRBJ1-6; D not certain. Germline CDR1 is KGHSH and CDR2 is LQKENI. The CDR3 is made up of 16 amino acids. Trimming shortened V by 4 bases and J by 0 bases, and 10 bases separated the two germline ends. The CDR3 DNA follows: TGTGCCAGCTCACAACAAGGGAGCTCCTATAATTCACCCCTCCACTTT. Translated: CASSQQGSSYNSPLHF.

The J gene is TRBJ2-1, the V gene TRBV6-5; D is perhaps TRBD1 (5 bases). Looked up from germline, CDR1 is MNHEY and CDR2 is SVGAGI. The CDR3 totals 11 residues. The V and J ends lost 3 bases and 12 bases respectively, with 9 bases between them. This CDR3 reads CASSYGAWQFF. The CDR3 coding sequence is TGTGCCAGCAGTTATGGGGCCTGGCAGTTCTTC.

The chain is built from TRBV4-3 and TRBJ2-7; weak D call: TRBD2 (6 bases). Trimming took off 0 bases at V and 7 bases at J, with 10 bases between the two ends. Germline V gene sequence: CDR1 LGHNA, CDR2 YSLEER. The CDR3 spans 13 residues. The CDR3 here is CASSQDRLGEQYF. The CDR3 DNA reads as TGCGCCAGCAGCCAAGATAGACTAGGGGAGCAGTACTTC.

V and J are TRBV13 and TRBJ2-3; 8 nucleotides match TRBD1. CDR1 PRHDT and CDR2 FYEKMQ come from the germline V gene (reference sequence). The CDR3 covers 15 residues. The V gene end was trimmed by 1 base and the J gene end by 3 bases; junction bases not matched to a gene: 3. As DNA, the CDR3 is TGTGCCAGCAGCTTAGAGACAGGGGTGACAGATACGCAGTATTTT. Its protein is CASSLETGVTDTQYF.